This T cell receptor beta chain comes out of a study of identical twins. The study's findings and limits: It was cross-sectional statistical analysis, not following the same donors, that the conclusions relied on. Modeled out-of-frame TCR alpha sharing in monozygotic twins fell below observed levels.

Note on this clonotype: Antigen specificity is unknown.

MiXCR, applied by TCRdb to the 5' RACE reads, yields one record per CDR3 protein. The table shows 350,000 to 450,000 distinct CDR3 sequences, with around 20% occurring only once. The specimen was naive T cells sorted from blood. The sequence was obtained from a man between 50 and 59 years old in good health.

The CDR3 is CAISAQGYGYTF. The CDR3 DNA reads TGTGCCATCAGTGCACAGGGCTATGGCTACACCTTC. This rearrangement joins TRBV10-3 to TRBJ1-2; possibly TRBD1 for D (6 bases). The CDR3 runs 12 residues. The V gene lost 4 bases and the J gene lost 4 bases, with 7 bases spanning the gap. Germline CDR1 and CDR2: ENHRY and SYGVKD.